The 17 T cell receptor beta chains presented below share a single source sample, sequenced in a study of T cells in Graves' hyperthyroidism and ophthalmopathy. TCR beta CDR3 region amplification was performed from RNA transcripts. The HTBI primer set served for first-round RT-PCR of the TCR CDR3. TCRdb redid the calling of the multiplex PCR reads with MiXCR, one entry per CDR3 protein. This table has about 640,000 distinct CDR3 sequences, less than 25% appearing once. Sequenced sample: blood. The receptors here all came from a man between 25 and 39 years old with Graves' ophthalmopathy.

This clonotype was counted at least ten times. The chain has TRBV7-3 and TRBJ2-1; D gene ambiguous. The CDR3 is 16 residues long. V was pared by 2 bases and J by 2 bases, with 13 bases between. Germline V gene sequence: CDR1 SGHTA, CDR2 FQGTGA. CDR3 sequence (DNA): TGTGCCAGCAGCTTAGACGGTAGGCGCACCTACAATGAGCAGTTCTTC. It codes for CASSLDGRRTYNEQFF.

The J gene is TRBJ2-3, the V gene TRBV29-1; no firm D call. There are 14 residues in the CDR3. Germline lookup yields CDR1 SQVTM and CDR2 ANQGSEA. V lost 3 bases and J 0 bases, leaving 10 bases between the germline ends. The CDR3 sequence is CSVDPEPSTDTQYF. As DNA, the CDR3 is TGCAGCGTTGATCCGGAGCCGAGCACAGATACGCAGTATTTT.

This clonotype was observed a few times. The CDR3 nucleotides read TGTGCCTGGAATCCTCCACGGGGGGCTTTCTTT. Amino acid sequence: CAWNPPRGAFF. The rearrangement uses TRBV30 and TRBJ1-1; the D gene is possibly TRBD1 (5 bases). Germline CDR1 reads GTSNPN; CDR2 reads SVGIG (reference sequence). The CDR3 totals 11 residues. V lost 4 bases and J lost 11, with 14 bases in between.

This chain connects TRBV12-3 or TRBV12-4 to TRBJ1-5; 8 nucleotides align to TRBD1. With 0 bases clipped from V and 16 bases from J, the junction kept 14 bases outside the gene matches. This CDR3 spans 15 amino acids. The CDR3 coding sequence is TGTGCCAGCAGTTTAGCACCCTCTGTACAGGGGGGATCACATTTT. It specifies CASSLAPSVQGGSHF.

The gene calls are TRBV28 and TRBJ2-3; D is possibly TRBD2 (5 bases). Trimming pared 5 bases from V and 2 bases from J, leaving 11 bases between. Germline CDR1 and CDR2: MDHEN and SYDVKM. The CDR3 length is 14 residues. The CDR3 reads CASSAPGSTDTQYF. The CDR3 DNA is TGTGCCAGCAGTGCTCCGGGGTCCACAGATACGCAGTATTTT.

This clonotype was observed a few times. J is TRBJ1-6 and V is TRBV2, with TRBD1 matching 8 bases. Germline V gene sequence: CDR1 SNHLY, CDR2 FYNNEI. The CDR3 consists of 15 residues. V was clipped by 4 bases and J by 7 bases; unmatched bases: 6. CDR3 amino acids: CASSVTDRENSPLHF. CDR3 coding DNA: TGTGCCAGCAGTGTCACGGACAGGGAAAATTCACCCCTCCACTTT. Drawing the rest from reference TRBV2 and TRBJ1-6, the complete variable domain is EPEVTQTPSHQVTQMGQEVILRCVPISNHLYFYWYRQILGQKVEFLVSFYNNEISEKSEIFDDQFSVERPDGSNFTLKIRSTKLEDSAMYFCASSVTDRENSPLHFGNGTRLTVT.

This clonotype has ten or more counts. V and J are TRBV6-1 and TRBJ2-7; 12 bases fit TRBD2. CDR3 length: 17 residues. Germline CDR1 MNHNS, CDR2 SASEGT. With V trimmed by 2 bases and J by 5 bases, 10 bases remained unmatched. The CDR3 nucleotides read TGTGCCAGCAGTGAACACGTGACACTAGCGGGAGGCCACGAGCAGTACTTC. Its protein is CASSEHVTLAGGHEQYF.

This clonotype has only a few counts. This chain's CDR3 is CSVTSGSNNEQFF. The CDR3 DNA follows: TGCAGCGTCACTAGCGGGAGCAACAATGAGCAGTTCTTC. The genes are TRBV29-1 and TRBJ2-1; 11 bases align to TRBD2. Germline-derived CDR1 and CDR2 are SQVTM and ANQGSEA. The V and J ends lost 6 bases and 5 bases, in that order; junction bases with no gene match: 3. The CDR3 is made up of 13 amino acids.

This clonotype was observed a handful of times. A read error may account for a junction end that differs from germline. The rearrangement joins TRBV28 to TRBJ1-4; 8 nucleotides match TRBD1. Germline loops: CDR1 MDHEN, CDR2 SYDVKM. The CDR3 sequence is 18 residues long. This CDR3 is CASSLDTRQGLKNEKLLF. CDR3 nucleotide sequence: TGTGCCAGCAGTTTAGACACGCGACAGGGGCTCAAAAATGAAAAACTGCTTTTT.

This clonotype showed up many times. The chain couples TRBV30 to TRBJ2-7, with D possibly TRBD2 on 6 matching bases. The CDR3 consists of 15 residues. The V gene lost 3 bases and the J gene lost 3 bases, with 18 bases spanning the gap. Germline CDR1 is GTSNPN and CDR2 is SVGIG (reference sequence). CDR3 sequence: CAWSSKTGTHYEQYF. DNA for the CDR3: TGTGCCTGGAGCTCAAAAACCGGGACTCACTACGAGCAGTACTTC.

The rearrangement links TRBV2 to TRBJ2-7; D could derive from TRBD1 or TRBD2 (5 bases each). V lost 5 bases and J lost 3, with 11 bases in between. Germline values: CDR1 SNHLY, CDR2 FYNNEI. This CDR3 region has 13 residues. The CDR3 protein is CASSRGRVYEQYF. The CDR3 DNA is TGTGCCAGCAGTCGGGGCAGGGTCTACGAGCAGTACTTC.

This clonotype was seen more than once but under ten times. J is TRBJ2-3 and V is TRBV4-1; D possibly corresponds to TRBD2 (5 bases). From germline, CDR1 is MGHRA and CDR2 YSYEKL. Trimming stripped 1 base from V and 1 base from J, with 18 bases between. The CDR3 loop spans 18 amino acids. The CDR3 reads CASSQGLRGLRRTDTQYF. The CDR3 DNA sequence: TGCGCCAGCAGCCAAGGTCTTCGAGGGCTACGTCGCACAGATACGCAGTATTTT.

Only a few counts were recorded for this clonotype. CDR3 sequence reads: CASSRYVASYNEQFF. The DNA for the CDR3 is TGTGCCAGCAGCAGGTACGTCGCCTCCTACAATGAGCAGTTCTTC. V and J are TRBV11-2 and TRBJ2-1; D uncertain. The germline V gene encodes CDR1 SGHAT and CDR2 FQNNGV. This CDR3 spans 15 amino acids. The V end was cut by 5 bases, the J end by 0 bases, with 11 bases between. Complete variable domain (other parts from reference TRBV11-2 and TRBJ2-1): EAGVAQSPRYKIIEKRQSVAFWCNPISGHATLYWYQQILGQGPKLLIQFQNNGVVDDSQLPKDRFSAERLKGVDSTLKIQPAKLEDSAVYLCASSRYVASYNEQFFGPGTRLTVL.

The chain joins TRBV12-3 or TRBV12-4 to TRBJ2-1; 8 bases are a match to TRBD1. V shed 3 bases and J 5 bases; nucleotides not matched to a gene: 6. This CDR3 has 15 amino acids. The CDR3 sequence: CASSFQQGANNEQFF. In DNA form, the CDR3 reads TGTGCCAGCAGTTTCCAGCAGGGGGCCAACAATGAGCAGTTCTTC.

This clonotype was observed at least ten times. The V gene is TRBV5-1, the J gene TRBJ2-7; 8 nucleotides agree with TRBD2. The CDR3 extends over 14 amino acids. V trimming: 4 bases; J trimming: 0 bases; junction bases outside the gene matches: 3. Per the germline V gene, CDR1 is SGHRS and CDR2 is YFSETQ. Here the CDR3 DNA reads TGCGCCAGCAGCCGGGGGGGAAGCTCCTACGAGCAGTACTTC. Protein: CASSRGGSSYEQYF.

This clonotype was seen ten or more times. J is TRBJ2-3 and V is TRBV7-6; TRBD2 agrees at 9 bases. CDR1 is SGHVS and CDR2 is FNYEAQ in the germline V gene. The CDR3 sequence is 16 residues long. With 6 bases clipped from V and 6 bases from J, the junction kept 13 bases outside the gene matches. The CDR3 sequence: CASSLAAGGASDTQYF. CDR3 DNA: TGTGCCAGCAGTCTGGCAGCGGGAGGCGCCTCGGATACGCAGTATTTT. Together with reference TRBV7-6 and TRBJ2-3, the CDR3 gives the full variable domain: GAGVSQSPRYKVTKRGQDVALRCDPISGHVSLYWYRQALGQGPEFLTYFNYEAQQDKSGLPNDRFSAERPEGSISTLTIQRTEQRDSAMYRCASSLAAGGASDTQYFGPGTRLTVL.

As concerns this clonotype: At one end, the junction sequence differs from germline, possibly due to a read error. The V call is TRBV10-3, the J call TRBJ1-6; no definite D call. Germline V CDR1 and CDR2: ENHRY, SYGVKD. CDR3 length: 14 residues. The DNA for the CDR3 is TGTGCCATCAGTAACCTCCGGGGTAATCCACCCCTCCACTTT. Its protein product is CAISNLRGNPPLHF.